One and the same sample provided the 24 T cell receptor beta chains below, sequenced in a study of cytomegalovirus exposure and HLA in healthy donors. The PCR had 60 Vbeta and 13 Jbeta primers. TCRdb's copy holds only in-frame clones and misses some; the assay was immunoSEQ multiplex PCR. The profile covers about 200,000 clones, with approximately 80% appearing a single time and just over 1.4% taken by the ten largest. The material sequenced was PBMCs. These receptors originate from a girl between 10 and 17 years old in good health and CMV-seronegative.

The V and J genes are TRBV6-6 and TRBJ2-7; D unclear. The CDR3 sequence is 12 residues long. Germline lookup yields CDR1 MNHNY and CDR2 SVGAGI (reference sequence). Trimming took off 4 bases at V and 7 bases at J, with 11 bases between the two ends. This chain's CDR3 is CASSLNPSEQYF. The CDR3 nucleotides are TGTGCCAGCAGTTTAAATCCGTCTGAGCAGTACTTC.

In this sample, this clone turned up once. The genes are TRBV7-8 and TRBJ2-1, with 10 bases that match TRBD1. The J segment lost 12 bases and the V segment lost 5 bases, leaving 10 bases of the junction unmatched. The CDR3 consists of 14 residues. Germline CDR1 is SGHVS and CDR2 is FQNEAQ. The DNA of the CDR3 is TGTGCCAGCAGCGACCGGGACAGGGGTTTCGGGCAGTTCTTC. Its protein is CASSDRDRGFGQFF.

This chain connects TRBV15 to TRBJ1-4, with D uncertain. The V end was cut by 5 bases, the J end by 0 bases, with 10 bases between. The CDR3 contains 15 residues. Germline loops: CDR1 LNHNV, CDR2 YYDKDF (reference sequence). CDR3 coding DNA: TGTGCCACCAGCGGTGAGAGTGCAACTAATGAAAAACTGTTTTTT. The encoded protein is CATSGESATNEKLFF.

J is TRBJ2-1 and V is TRBV5-6; no firm D call. Germline CDR1 is SGHDT and CDR2 is YYEEEE. V gave up 0 bases and J gave up 0 bases, with 10 bases separating them. The CDR3 sequence is 16 residues long. CDR3 sequence (DNA): TGTGCCAGCAGCTTGGCCCCAACTGACTCCTACAATGAGCAGTTCTTC. This encodes CASSLAPTDSYNEQFF.

This chain connects TRBV19 to TRBJ1-1; D remains ambiguous. Germline values: CDR1 LNHDA, CDR2 SQIVND (reference sequence). V shed 7 bases and J shed 1 base, with 7 bases lying between them. The CDR3 has 12 residues. This chain's CDR3 is CASIGRNTEAFF. In DNA, the CDR3 is TGTGCCAGTATAGGGAGGAACACTGAAGCTTTCTTT.

With regard to this clone: One junction end disagrees with the germline gene, perhaps due to a read error. V and J are TRBV15 and TRBJ2-5; 7 positions agree with TRBD1. This CDR3 is built from 15 residues. Germline V gene data show CDR1 as LNHNV and CDR2 as YYDKDF (reference sequence). In DNA, the CDR3 is TGTGCCACCAGCGGAGACAGGGCCCGCTTATTCGGCCAGTACTTC. Its translation: CATSGDRARLFGQYF. Complete variable domain (other parts from reference TRBV15 and TRBJ2-5): DAMVIQNPRYQVTQFGKPVTLSCSQTLNHNVMYWYQQKSSQAPKLLFHYYDKDFNNEADTPDNFQSRRPNTSFCFLDIRSPGLGDTAMYLCATSGDRARLFGQYFGPGTRLLVL.

The V gene is TRBV27, the J gene TRBJ1-2; no definite D call. The CDR3 extends over 14 amino acids. Germline V gene data show CDR1 as MNHEY and CDR2 as SMNVEV (reference sequence). V was clipped by 0 bases and J by 0 bases, with 5 bases between them. For the CDR3, the DNA is TGTGCCAGCAGTTTATCCGCAGCTAACTATGGCTACACCTTC. Translated: CASSLSAANYGYTF.

This sequence joins TRBV30 and TRBJ1-3; unclear D gene. Germline V gene sequence: CDR1 GTSNPN, CDR2 SVGIG (reference sequence). The CDR3 runs 13 residues. V lost 2 bases and J 4 bases, leaving 9 bases between the germline ends. This CDR3 is CAWSFESGNTIYF. Written as DNA, the CDR3 is TGTGCCTGGAGTTTCGAGAGCGGAAACACCATATATTTT.

V usage is TRBV19 and J usage is TRBJ1-6, with a tentative D call TRBD1 (5 bases). The CDR3 extends over 13 amino acids. Trimming took off 8 bases at V and 7 bases at J, with 12 bases between the two ends. From germline, CDR1 is LNHDA and CDR2 SQIVND (reference sequence). The CDR3 reads CASDQGRNSPLHF. CDR3 in DNA: TGTGCCAGTGATCAGGGAAGAAATTCACCCCTCCACTTT.

This chain connects TRBV27 to TRBJ1-1; the D gene is possibly TRBD1 (6 bases). CDR1 and CDR2 from the germline V gene are MNHEY and SMNVEV (reference sequence). CDR3 size: 16 residues. Deletions cut 3 bases from V and 4 bases from J, with 18 bases between. The CDR3 sequence is CASSLVQGWRSTEAFF. For the CDR3, the DNA is TGTGCCAGCAGTTTGGTGCAGGGGTGGAGAAGCACTGAAGCTTTCTTT.

This chain joins TRBV27 and TRBJ2-5, with 7 nucleotides matching TRBD2. The J call may be mistaken, given a closer DNA end match to TRBJ2-7. Germline CDR1 reads MNHEY; CDR2 reads SMNVEV (reference sequence). This CDR3 has 14 amino acids. CDR3 in DNA: TGTGCCAGCAGACCAGCGGGGAGACACTACGAGCAGTACTTC. Protein product: CASRPAGRHYEQYF.

This chain uses TRBV4-1 with TRBJ1-5; weak D call: TRBD1 (6 bases). Germline V gene lookup returns CDR1 MGHRA and CDR2 YSYEKL. V lost 1 base to trimming and J lost 3 bases, with 10 bases between them. This CDR3 contains 15 residues. The CDR3 reads CASSQADSSNQPQHF. The DNA of the CDR3 is TGCGCCAGCAGCCAAGCGGACAGCTCCAATCAGCCCCAGCATTTT.

The chain carries TRBV9 and TRBJ1-3; TRBD1 might be the D (5 bases). V was cut by 0 bases and J by 1 base, with 11 bases left in between. This CDR3 comprises 16 residues. CDR1 and CDR2 (germline): SGDLS, YYNGEE. Written as DNA, the CDR3 is TGTGCCAGCAGCGTAGGGGGGGGGTTGTCTGGAAACACCATATATTTT. This encodes CASSVGGGLSGNTIYF.

This rearrangement joins TRBV7-8 to TRBJ2-1; D is unclear. The CDR3 has 13 residues. V lost 1 base and J lost 5, with 6 bases in between. In germline, CDR1 is SGHVS, CDR2 FQNEAQ. The CDR3 spells CASSLGRNNEQFF. CDR3 sequence (DNA): TGTGCCAGCAGCTTAGGGCGGAACAATGAGCAGTTCTTC. Looking up the rest from reference TRBV7-8 and TRBJ2-1 gives the full variable domain: GAGVSQSPRYKVAKRGQDVALRCDPISGHVSLFWYQQALGQGPEFLTYFQNEAQLDKSGLPSDRFFAERPEGSVSTLKIQRTQQEDSAVYLCASSLGRNNEQFFGPGTRLTVL.

CDR3 protein: CASSRRDRFMNTEAFF. CDR3 bases: TGCGCCAGCAGCCGCCGGGACAGGTTCATGAACACTGAAGCTTTCTTT. The genes are TRBV5-1 and TRBJ1-1; 8 bases fit TRBD1. The length of the CDR3 is 16 residues. The J segment lost 0 bases and the V segment lost 4 bases, leaving 8 bases of the junction unmatched. Germline assignment: CDR1 SGHRS and CDR2 YFSETQ.

V gene TRBV6-5 combines with J gene TRBJ2-7, with TRBD2 as a possible D gene (5 bases). There are 16 residues in the CDR3. From germline, CDR1 is MNHEY and CDR2 SVGAGI. V was pared by 0 bases and J by 1 base, with 13 bases between. The CDR3 DNA reads as TGTGCCAGCAGTTACTCGGTTCAGCGGATATCCTACGAGCAGTACTTC. Protein product: CASSYSVQRISYEQYF.

The rearrangement links TRBV4-3 to TRBJ2-7; no reliable D call. Trimming left V 1 base short and J 0 bases short, with 7 bases between. This CDR3 spans 14 amino acids. The germline V gene has CDR1 LGHNA and CDR2 YSLEER. The CDR3 DNA reads TGCGCCAGCAGCCAAGTCCACGGCTCCTACGAGCAGTACTTC. Protein: CASSQVHGSYEQYF.

The chain is built from TRBV7-8 and TRBJ1-1; 8 bases line up with TRBD1. The ends lost 5 bases at V and 1 base at J; junction bases unmatched: 9. The CDR3 runs 16 residues. CDR1 SGHVS and CDR2 FQNEAQ come from the germline V gene. CDR3 nucleotides: TGTGCCAGCAGCATACGACCCCAGGGGGCGAACACTGAAGCTTTCTTT. This encodes CASSIRPQGANTEAFF.

V and J are TRBV7-8 and TRBJ1-1; D gene uncertain. The germline gives CDR1 SGHVS, CDR2 FQNEAQ. The V end was cut by 3 bases, the J end by 2 bases, with 7 bases between. The CDR3 covers 13 residues. Here the CDR3 DNA reads TGTGCCAGCAGCTTCGGACTAAACACTGAAGCTTTCTTT. Its translation is CASSFGLNTEAFF.

The CDR3 protein is CASSLVPGGFSEQYF. Here the CDR3 DNA reads TGTGCCAGCAGCTTAGTCCCAGGGGGCTTCTCCGAGCAGTACTTC. This chain links TRBV7-2 with TRBJ2-7; 8 bases map to TRBD1. This CDR3 has 15 residues. In germline, CDR1 is SGHTA, CDR2 FQGNSA. The ends lost 1 base at V and 6 bases at J; junction bases unmatched: 8.

This chain links TRBV14 with TRBJ1-1; no firm D call. Germline loops: CDR1 SGHDN, CDR2 FVKESK. Trimming removed 0 bases at V and 10 bases at J, with 18 bases between. The CDR3 spans 15 residues. The CDR3 nucleotides are TGTGCCAGCAGCCAAGATCTGGAGTCCCCCCCCCGAGCTTTCTTT. Translation gives CASSQDLESPPRAFF.

V and J are TRBV5-4 and TRBJ1-3; D is possibly TRBD1 (5 bases). Germline values: CDR1 SGHNT, CDR2 YYREEE (reference sequence). V shed 7 bases and J shed 0 bases, with 8 bases lying between them. CDR3 length equals 13 residues. The CDR3 bases are TGTGCCAGCTGGGGCGGCTCTGGAAACACCATATATTTT. Protein sequence: CASWGGSGNTIYF.

The chain couples TRBV19 to TRBJ1-5; maybe TRBD1 (5 bases). Germline V CDR1 and CDR2: LNHDA, SQIVND (reference sequence). The CDR3 is made up of 17 amino acids. The V end was cut by 9 bases, the J end by 1 base, with 22 bases between. CDR3: CASSGFGRVGSNQPQHF. In DNA form, the CDR3 reads TGTGCCAGCAGTGGCTTCGGCAGGGTGGGGAGCAATCAGCCCCAGCATTTT.

The gene calls are TRBV4-1 and TRBJ2-7; 7 bases fit TRBD2. This CDR3 is 13 amino acids long. Trimming removed 3 bases from V and 6 bases from J; junction bases left unmatched: 5. In germline, CDR1 is MGHRA, CDR2 YSYEKL. The CDR3 nucleotides read TGCGCCAGCAGCCAGTGGGGGAGGGCCGAGCAGTACTTC. Translating it yields CASSQWGRAEQYF.